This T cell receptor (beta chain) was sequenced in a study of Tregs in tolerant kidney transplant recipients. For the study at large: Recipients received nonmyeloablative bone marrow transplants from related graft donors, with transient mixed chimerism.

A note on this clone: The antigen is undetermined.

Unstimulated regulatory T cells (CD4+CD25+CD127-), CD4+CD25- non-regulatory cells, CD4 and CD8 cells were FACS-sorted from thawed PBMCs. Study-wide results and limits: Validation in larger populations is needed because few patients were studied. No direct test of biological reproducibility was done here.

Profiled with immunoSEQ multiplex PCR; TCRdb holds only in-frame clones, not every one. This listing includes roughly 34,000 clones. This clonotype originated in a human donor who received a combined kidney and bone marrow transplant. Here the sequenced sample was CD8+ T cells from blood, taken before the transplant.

This chain's CDR3 is CASSYSQGYVTGELFF. Partial CDR3 DNA: TGTGCCAGCAGTTACTCACAGGGGTATGTCACCGGGGAG. The rearrangement links TRBV6-2 or TRBV6-3 to TRBJ2-2; 7 bases fit TRBD1. Coverage ceases 3 residues before the CDR3 finishes, and the germline J gene fills in the end. The V and J ends lost 0 bases and 4 bases, in that order; junction bases with no gene match: 5. Germline V gene lookup returns CDR1 MNHEY and CDR2 SVGEGT. This CDR3 is 16 amino acids long.